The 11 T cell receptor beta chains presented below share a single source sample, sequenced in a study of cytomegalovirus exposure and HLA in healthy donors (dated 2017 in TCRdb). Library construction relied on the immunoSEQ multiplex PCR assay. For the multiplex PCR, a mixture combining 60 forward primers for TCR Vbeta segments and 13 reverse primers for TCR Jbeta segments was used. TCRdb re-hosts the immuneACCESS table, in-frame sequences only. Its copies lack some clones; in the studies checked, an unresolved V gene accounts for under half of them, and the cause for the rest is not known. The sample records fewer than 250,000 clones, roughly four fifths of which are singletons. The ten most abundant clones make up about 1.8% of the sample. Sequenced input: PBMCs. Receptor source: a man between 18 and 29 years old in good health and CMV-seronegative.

DNA of the CDR3: TGTGCCAGCAGTGAAACAGGGGGATCTGGCTACGAGCAGTACTTC. It is translated as CASSETGGSGYEQYF. The rearrangement links TRBV2 to TRBJ2-7; 8 bases are shared with TRBD1. CDR1 and CDR2 from the germline V gene are SNHLY and FYNNEI. The CDR3 totals 15 residues. V trimming: 2 bases; J trimming: 3 bases; junction bases outside the gene matches: 6. Full variable domain (missing parts from reference TRBV2 and TRBJ2-7): EPEVTQTPSHQVTQMGQEVILRCVPISNHLYFYWYRQILGQKVEFLVSFYNNEISEKSEIFDDQFSVERPDGSNFTLKIRSTKLEDSAMYFCASSETGGSGYEQYFGPGTRLTVT.

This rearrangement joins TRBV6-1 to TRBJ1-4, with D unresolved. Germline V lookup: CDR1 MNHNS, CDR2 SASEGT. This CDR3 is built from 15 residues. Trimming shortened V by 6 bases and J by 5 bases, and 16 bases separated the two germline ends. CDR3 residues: CASSGSRVFNEKLFF. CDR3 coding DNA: TGTGCCAGCAGCGGTAGCCGGGTTTTCAATGAAAAACTGTTTTTT.

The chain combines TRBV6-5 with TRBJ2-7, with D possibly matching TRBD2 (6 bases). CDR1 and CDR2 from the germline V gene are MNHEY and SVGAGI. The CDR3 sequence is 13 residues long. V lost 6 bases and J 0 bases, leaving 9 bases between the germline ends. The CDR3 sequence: CASRRLDSYEQYF. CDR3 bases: TGTGCCAGCAGGAGACTAGACTCCTACGAGCAGTACTTC.

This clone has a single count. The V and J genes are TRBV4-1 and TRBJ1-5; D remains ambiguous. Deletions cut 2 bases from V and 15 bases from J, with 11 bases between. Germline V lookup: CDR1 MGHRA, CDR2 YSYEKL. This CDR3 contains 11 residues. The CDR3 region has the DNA TGCGCCAGCAGCCAAAACGGGGTGATGCATTTT. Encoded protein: CASSQNGVMHF.

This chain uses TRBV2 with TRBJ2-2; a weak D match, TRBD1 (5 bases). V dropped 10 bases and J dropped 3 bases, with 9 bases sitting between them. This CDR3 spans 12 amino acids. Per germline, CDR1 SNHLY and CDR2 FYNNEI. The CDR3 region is CATRQYTGELFF. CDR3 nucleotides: TGTGCCACCCGACAGTACACCGGGGAGCTGTTTTTT.

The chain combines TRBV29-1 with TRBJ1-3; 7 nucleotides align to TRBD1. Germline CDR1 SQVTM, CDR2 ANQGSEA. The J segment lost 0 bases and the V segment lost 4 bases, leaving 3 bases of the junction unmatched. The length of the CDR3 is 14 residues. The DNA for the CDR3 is TGCAGCGTTGGACAGGGCAACTCTGGAAACACCATATATTTT. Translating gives CSVGQGNSGNTIYF.

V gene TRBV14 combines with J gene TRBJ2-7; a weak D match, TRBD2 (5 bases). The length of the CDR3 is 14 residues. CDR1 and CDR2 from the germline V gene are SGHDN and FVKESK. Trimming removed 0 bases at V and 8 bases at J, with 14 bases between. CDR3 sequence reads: CASSQDRASGQQYF. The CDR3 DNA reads TGTGCCAGCAGCCAAGATCGGGCCAGCGGACAGCAGTACTTC. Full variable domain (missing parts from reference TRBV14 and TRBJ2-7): EAGVTQFPSHSVIEKGQTVTLRCDPISGHDNLYWYRRVMGKEIKFLLHFVKESKQDESGMPNNRFLAERTGGTYSTLKVQPAELEDSGVYFCASSQDRASGQQYFGPGTRLTVT.

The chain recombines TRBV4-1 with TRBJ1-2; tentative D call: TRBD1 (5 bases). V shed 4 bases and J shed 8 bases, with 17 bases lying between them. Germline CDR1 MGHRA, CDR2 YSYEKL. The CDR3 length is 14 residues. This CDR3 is CASSPGTQGRGYTF. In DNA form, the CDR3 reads TGCGCCAGCAGCCCTGGGACTCAAGGCAGGGGCTACACCTTC.

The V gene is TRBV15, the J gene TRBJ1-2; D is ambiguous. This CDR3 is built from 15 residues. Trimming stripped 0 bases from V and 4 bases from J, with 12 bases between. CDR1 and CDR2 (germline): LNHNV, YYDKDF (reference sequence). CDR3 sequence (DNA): TGTGCCACCAGCAGAGATGGCGACGGAGTCTATGGCTACACCTTC. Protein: CATSRDGDGVYGYTF. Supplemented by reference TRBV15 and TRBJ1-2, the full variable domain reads DAMVIQNPRYQVTQFGKPVTLSCSQTLNHNVMYWYQQKSSQAPKLLFHYYDKDFNNEADTPDNFQSRRPNTSFCFLDIRSPGLGDTAMYLCATSRDGDGVYGYTFGSGTRLTVV.

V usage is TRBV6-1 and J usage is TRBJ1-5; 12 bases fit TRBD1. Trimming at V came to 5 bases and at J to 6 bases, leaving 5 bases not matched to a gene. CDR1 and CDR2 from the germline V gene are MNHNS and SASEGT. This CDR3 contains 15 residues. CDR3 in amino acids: CASSTGTGGGQPQHF. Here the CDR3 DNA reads TGTGCCAGCAGTACCGGGACAGGGGGCGGTCAGCCCCAGCATTTT.

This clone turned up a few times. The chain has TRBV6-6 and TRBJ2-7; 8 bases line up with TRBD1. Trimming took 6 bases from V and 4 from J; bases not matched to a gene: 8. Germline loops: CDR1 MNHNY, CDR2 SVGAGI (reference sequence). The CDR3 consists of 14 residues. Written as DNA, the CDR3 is TGTGCCAGCAGGCAGGGACAGGTGTTTTACGAGCAGTACTTC. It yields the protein CASRQGQVFYEQYF.